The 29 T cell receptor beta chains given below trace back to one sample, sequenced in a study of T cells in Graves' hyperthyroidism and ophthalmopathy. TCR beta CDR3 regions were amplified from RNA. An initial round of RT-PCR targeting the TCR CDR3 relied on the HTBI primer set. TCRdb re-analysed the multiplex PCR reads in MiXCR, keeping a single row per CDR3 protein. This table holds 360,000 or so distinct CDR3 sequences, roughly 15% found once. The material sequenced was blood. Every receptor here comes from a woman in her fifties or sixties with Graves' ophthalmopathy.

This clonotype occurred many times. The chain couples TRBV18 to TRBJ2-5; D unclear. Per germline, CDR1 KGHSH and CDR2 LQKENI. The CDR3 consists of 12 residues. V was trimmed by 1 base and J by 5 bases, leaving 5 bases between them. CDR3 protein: CASSPLGETQYF. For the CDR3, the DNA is TGTGCCAGCTCACCACTGGGGGAGACCCAGTACTTC. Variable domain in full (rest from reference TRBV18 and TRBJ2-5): NAGVMQNPRHLVRRRGQEARLRCSPMKGHSHVYWYRQLPEEGLKFMVYLQKENIIDESGMPKERFSAEFPKEGPSILRIQQVVRGDSAAYFCASSPLGETQYFGPGTRLLVL.

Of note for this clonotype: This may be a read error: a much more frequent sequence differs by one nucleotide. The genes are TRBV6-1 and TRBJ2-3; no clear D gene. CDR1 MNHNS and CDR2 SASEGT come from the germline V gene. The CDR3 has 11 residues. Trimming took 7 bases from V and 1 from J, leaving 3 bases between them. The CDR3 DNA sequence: TGTGCCAGCACGCGCACAGATACGCAGTATTTT. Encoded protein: CASTRTDTQYF.

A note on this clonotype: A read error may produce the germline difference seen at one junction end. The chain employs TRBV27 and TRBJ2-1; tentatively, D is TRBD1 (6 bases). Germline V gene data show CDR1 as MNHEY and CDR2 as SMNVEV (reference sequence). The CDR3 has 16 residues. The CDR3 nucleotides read TGTGCCAGCAGTTTATCTACAGGGTACTCCTACAATGAGCAGCTCTTC. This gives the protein CASSLSTGYSYNEQLF.

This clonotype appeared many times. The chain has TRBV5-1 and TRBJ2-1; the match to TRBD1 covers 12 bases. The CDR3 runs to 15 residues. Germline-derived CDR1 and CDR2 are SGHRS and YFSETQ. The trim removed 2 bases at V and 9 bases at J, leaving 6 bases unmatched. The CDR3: CASSFGTGGLAEQFF. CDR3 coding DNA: TGCGCCAGCAGCTTTGGGACAGGGGGCTTGGCTGAGCAGTTCTTC. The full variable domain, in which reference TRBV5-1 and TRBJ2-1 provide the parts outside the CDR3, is KAGVTQTPRYLIKTRGQQVTLSCSPISGHRSVSWYQQTPGQGLQFLFEYFSETQRNKGNFPGRFSGRQFSNSRSEMNVSTLELGDSALYLCASSFGTGGLAEQFFGPGTRLTVL.

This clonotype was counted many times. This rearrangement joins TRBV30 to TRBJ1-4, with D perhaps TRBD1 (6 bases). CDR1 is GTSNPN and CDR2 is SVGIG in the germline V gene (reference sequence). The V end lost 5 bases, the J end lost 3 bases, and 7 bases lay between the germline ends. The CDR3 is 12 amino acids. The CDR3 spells CAWDRPNEKLFF. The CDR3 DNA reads TGTGCCTGGGACAGGCCTAATGAAAAACTGTTTTTT.

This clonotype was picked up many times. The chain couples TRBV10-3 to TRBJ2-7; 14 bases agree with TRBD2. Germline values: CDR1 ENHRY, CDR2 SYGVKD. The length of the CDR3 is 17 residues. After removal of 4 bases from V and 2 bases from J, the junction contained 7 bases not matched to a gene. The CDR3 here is CAISGTSGRSRPYEQYF. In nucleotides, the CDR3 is TGTGCCATCAGTGGGACTAGCGGGAGGTCTAGACCCTACGAGCAGTACTTC.

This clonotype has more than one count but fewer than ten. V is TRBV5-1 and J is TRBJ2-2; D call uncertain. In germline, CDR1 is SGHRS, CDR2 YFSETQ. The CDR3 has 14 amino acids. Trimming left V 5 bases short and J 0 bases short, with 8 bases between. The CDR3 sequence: CASRADPNTGELFF. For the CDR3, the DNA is TGCGCCAGCAGGGCGGATCCGAACACCGGGGAGCTGTTTTTT.

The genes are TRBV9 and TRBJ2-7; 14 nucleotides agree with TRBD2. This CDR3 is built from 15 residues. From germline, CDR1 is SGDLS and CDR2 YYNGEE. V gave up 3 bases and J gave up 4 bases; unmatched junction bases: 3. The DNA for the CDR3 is TGTGCCAGCAGCGCCGGGACTAGCGGGGGATACGAGCAGTACTTC. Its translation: CASSAGTSGGYEQYF.

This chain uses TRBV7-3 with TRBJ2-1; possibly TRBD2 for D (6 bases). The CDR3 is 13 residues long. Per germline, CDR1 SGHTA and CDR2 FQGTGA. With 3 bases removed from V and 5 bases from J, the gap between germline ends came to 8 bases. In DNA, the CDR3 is TGTGCCAGCAGCTTGACTAGTGACAATGAGCAGTTCTTC. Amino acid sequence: CASSLTSDNEQFF.

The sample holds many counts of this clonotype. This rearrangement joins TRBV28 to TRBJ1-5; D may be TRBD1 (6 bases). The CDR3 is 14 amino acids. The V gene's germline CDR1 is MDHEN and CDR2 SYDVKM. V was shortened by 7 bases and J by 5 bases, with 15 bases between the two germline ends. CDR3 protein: CASTPGTSYQPQHF. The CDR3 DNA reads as TGTGCCAGCACGCCCGGGACAAGCTATCAGCCCCAGCATTTT.

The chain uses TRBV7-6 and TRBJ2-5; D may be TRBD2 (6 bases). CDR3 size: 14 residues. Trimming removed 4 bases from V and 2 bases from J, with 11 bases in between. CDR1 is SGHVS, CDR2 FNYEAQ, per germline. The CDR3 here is CASSSEGGQETQYF. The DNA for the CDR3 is TGTGCCAGCAGCTCGGAGGGCGGGCAAGAGACCCAGTACTTC.

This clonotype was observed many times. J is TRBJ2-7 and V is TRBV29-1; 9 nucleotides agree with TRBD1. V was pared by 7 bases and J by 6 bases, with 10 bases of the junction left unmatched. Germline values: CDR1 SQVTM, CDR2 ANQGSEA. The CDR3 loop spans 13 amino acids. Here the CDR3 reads CSANRGRLGEQYF. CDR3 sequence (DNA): TGCAGCGCCAACAGGGGGCGCCTGGGCGAGCAGTACTTC.

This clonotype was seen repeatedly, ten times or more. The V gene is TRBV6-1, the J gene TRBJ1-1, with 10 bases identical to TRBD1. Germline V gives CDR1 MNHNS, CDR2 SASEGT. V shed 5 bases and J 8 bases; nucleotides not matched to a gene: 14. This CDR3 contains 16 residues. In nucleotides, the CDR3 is TGTGCCAGCAGTACCGGGACAGGGGCCAGAGGGGGCGAAGCTTTCTTT. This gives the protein CASSTGTGARGGEAFF.

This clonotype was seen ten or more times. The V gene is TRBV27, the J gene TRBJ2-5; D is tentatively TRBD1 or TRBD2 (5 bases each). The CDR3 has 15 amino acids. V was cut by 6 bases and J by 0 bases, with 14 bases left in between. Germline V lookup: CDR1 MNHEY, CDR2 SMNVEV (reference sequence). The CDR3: CASRRDVGYQETQYF. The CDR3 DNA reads TGTGCCAGCAGACGGGACGTCGGGTACCAAGAGACCCAGTACTTC.

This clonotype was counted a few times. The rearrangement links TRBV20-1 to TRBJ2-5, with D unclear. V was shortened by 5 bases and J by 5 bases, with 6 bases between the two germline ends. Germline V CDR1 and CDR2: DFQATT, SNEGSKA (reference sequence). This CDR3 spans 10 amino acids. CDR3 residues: CSADKETQYF. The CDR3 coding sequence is TGCAGTGCTGACAAGGAGACCCAGTACTTC.

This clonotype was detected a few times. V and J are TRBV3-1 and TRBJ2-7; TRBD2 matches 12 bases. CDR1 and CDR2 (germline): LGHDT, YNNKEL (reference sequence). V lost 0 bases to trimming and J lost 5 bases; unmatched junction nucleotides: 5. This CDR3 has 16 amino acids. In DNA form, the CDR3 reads TGTGCCAGCAGCCAAGATCCGTGGACTAGCGGGGACGAGCAGTACTTC. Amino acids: CASSQDPWTSGDEQYF.

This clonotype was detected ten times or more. CDR3 loop: CASSTGPTDTQYF. CDR3 nucleotides: TGTGCCAGCAGCACGGGACCCACAGATACGCAGTATTTT. V gene TRBV5-6 combines with J gene TRBJ2-3, with D possibly called TRBD1 or TRBD2 (5 bases each). Germline loops: CDR1 SGHDT, CDR2 YYEEEE. The CDR3 is made up of 13 amino acids. V was shortened by 4 bases and J by 2 bases, with 8 bases between the two germline ends.

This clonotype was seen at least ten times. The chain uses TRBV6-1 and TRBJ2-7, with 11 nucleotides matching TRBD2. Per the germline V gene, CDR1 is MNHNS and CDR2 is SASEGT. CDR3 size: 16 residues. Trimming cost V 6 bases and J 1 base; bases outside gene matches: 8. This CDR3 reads CASRSPGLAASYEQYF. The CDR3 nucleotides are TGTGCCAGCAGATCACCGGGACTAGCGGCTTCCTACGAGCAGTACTTC.

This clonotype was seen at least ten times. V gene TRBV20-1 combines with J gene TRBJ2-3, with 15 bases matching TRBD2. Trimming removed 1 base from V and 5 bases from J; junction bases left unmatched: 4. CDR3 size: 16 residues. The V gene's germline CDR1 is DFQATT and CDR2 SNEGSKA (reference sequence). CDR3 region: CSARATGLAGGDTQYF. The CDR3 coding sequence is TGCAGTGCTAGAGCAACGGGACTAGCGGGAGGAGATACGCAGTATTTT.

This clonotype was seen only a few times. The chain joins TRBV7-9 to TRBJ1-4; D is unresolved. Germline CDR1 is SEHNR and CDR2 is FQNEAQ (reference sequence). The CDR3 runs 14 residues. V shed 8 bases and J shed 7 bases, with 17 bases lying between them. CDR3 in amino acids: CASDSGLLGEKLFF. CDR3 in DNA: TGTGCCAGCGATTCCGGACTGCTCGGTGAAAAACTGTTTTTT.

The CDR3 region has the DNA TGCGCCAGCAGTGGCGGGACTCTTGTTCAGCCCCAGCATTTT. Translating gives CASSGGTLVQPQHF. The V call is TRBV10-2, the J call TRBJ1-5; maybe TRBD1 (5 bases). Germline V gives CDR1 WSHSY, CDR2 SAAADI. The CDR3 is 14 amino acids. With 4 bases removed from V and 6 bases from J, the gap between germline ends came to 13 bases.

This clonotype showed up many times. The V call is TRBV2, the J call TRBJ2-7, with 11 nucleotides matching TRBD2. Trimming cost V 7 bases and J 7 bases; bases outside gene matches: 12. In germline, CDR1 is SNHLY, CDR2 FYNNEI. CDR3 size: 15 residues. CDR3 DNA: TGTGCCAGCACCGAGGGGCTAGCGGGGGGAGTTGAGCAGTACTTC. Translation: CASTEGLAGGVEQYF.

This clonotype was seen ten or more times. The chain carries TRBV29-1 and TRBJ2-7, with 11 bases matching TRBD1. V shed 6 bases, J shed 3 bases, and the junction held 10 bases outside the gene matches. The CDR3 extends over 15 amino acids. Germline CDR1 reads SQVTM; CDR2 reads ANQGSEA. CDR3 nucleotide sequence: TGCAGCGTCCGACGCGGGACAGGGGGTATCTACGAGCAGTACTTC. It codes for CSVRRGTGGIYEQYF.

CDR3 coding DNA: TGTGCCAGCAGCCCCCCCGGGAGGGCCGCCGGGGAGCTGTTTTTT. Its protein product is CASSPPGRAAGELFF. This chain uses TRBV11-2 with TRBJ2-2; 8 bases are shared with TRBD2. The germline gives CDR1 SGHAT, CDR2 FQNNGV. V dropped 5 bases and J dropped 6; count of bases not matched to a gene: 8. This CDR3 region has 15 residues. Together with reference TRBV11-2 and TRBJ2-2, the CDR3 gives the full variable domain: EAGVAQSPRYKIIEKRQSVAFWCNPISGHATLYWYQQILGQGPKLLIQFQNNGVVDDSQLPKDRFSAERLKGVDSTLKIQPAKLEDSAVYLCASSPPGRAAGELFFGEGSRLTVL.

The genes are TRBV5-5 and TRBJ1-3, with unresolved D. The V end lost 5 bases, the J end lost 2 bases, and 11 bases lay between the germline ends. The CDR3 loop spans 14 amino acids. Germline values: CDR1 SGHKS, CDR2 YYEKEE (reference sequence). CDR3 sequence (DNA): TGTGCCAGCAGTTCCGCTGGGGCTGGAAACACCATATATTTT. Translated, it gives CASSSAGAGNTIYF.

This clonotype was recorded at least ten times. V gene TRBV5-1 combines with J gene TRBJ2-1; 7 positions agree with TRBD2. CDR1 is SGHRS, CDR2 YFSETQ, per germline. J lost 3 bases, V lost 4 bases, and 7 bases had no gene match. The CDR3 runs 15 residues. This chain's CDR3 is CASSRDRDYYNEQFF. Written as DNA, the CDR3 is TGCGCCAGCAGCCGCGACCGGGACTACTACAATGAGCAGTTCTTC.

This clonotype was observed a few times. The CDR3 sequence: CSVNPRFEGEAFF. CDR3 sequence (DNA): TGCAGCGTTAACCCCCGGTTCGAGGGTGAGGCTTTCTTT. This sequence joins TRBV29-1 and TRBJ1-1, with D unclear. V was pared by 5 bases and J by 11 bases, with 21 bases between. Germline CDR1 and CDR2: SQVTM and ANQGSEA. The CDR3 has 13 amino acids. Looking up the rest from reference TRBV29-1 and TRBJ1-1 gives the full variable domain: SAVISQKPSRDICQRGTSLTIQCQVDSQVTMMFWYRQQPGQSLTLIATANQGSEATYESGFVIDKFPISRPNLTFSTLTVSNMSPEDSSIYLCSVNPRFEGEAFFGQGTRLTVV.

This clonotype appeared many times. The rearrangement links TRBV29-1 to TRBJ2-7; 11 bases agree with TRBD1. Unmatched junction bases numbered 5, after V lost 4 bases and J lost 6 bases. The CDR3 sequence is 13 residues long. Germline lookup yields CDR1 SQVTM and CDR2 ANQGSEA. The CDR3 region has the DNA TGCAGCGTTGTTTGGACAGGGGGCATCGAGCAGTACTTC. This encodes CSVVWTGGIEQYF.

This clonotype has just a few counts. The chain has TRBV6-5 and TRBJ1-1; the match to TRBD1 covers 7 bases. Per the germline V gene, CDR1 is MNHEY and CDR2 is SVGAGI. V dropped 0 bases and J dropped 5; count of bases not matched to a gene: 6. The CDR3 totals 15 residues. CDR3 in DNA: TGTGCCAGCAGTTACTCGACAGGGATGGGGACTGAAGCTTTCTTT. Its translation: CASSYSTGMGTEAFF.